The next 22 T cell receptor beta chains were all read from a single sample in a study of identical twins. From the 5' RACE reads, TCRdb called clonotypes with MiXCR, one entry per CDR3 protein. The data show 750,000 to 950,000 distinct CDR3 sequences, around an eighth seen once. The same specimen was also included in a second study, on yellow fever vaccine responses in identical twins.

Sequenced material: PBMCs. These receptors all come from a woman aged 18 to 35 in good health.

This rearrangement joins TRBV28 to TRBJ1-5; D is possibly TRBD1 (6 bases). Germline CDR1 and CDR2: MDHEN and SYDVKM. The CDR3 spans 14 residues. The ends were cut back, 2 bases at V and 11 bases at J, with 16 bases in the middle. CDR3 loop: CASSLTLGSGAQHF. Written as DNA, the CDR3 is TGTGCCAGCAGTTTAACGTTAGGTTCAGGGGCCCAGCATTTT.

The chain recombines TRBV6-1 with TRBJ2-7, with D tentatively TRBD2 (6 bases). The V end lost 5 bases, the J end lost 5 bases, and 16 bases lay between the germline ends. The CDR3 extends over 14 amino acids. Germline V lookup: CDR1 MNHNS, CDR2 SASEGT. The CDR3 bases are TGTGCCAGCAGTCCCTCCGGGGGAGGAAACGAGCAGTACGTC. Protein sequence: CASSPSGGGNEQYV.

The chain carries TRBV24-1 and TRBJ2-5, with D maybe TRBD1 (6 bases). Germline V lookup: CDR1 KGHDR, CDR2 SFDVKD. Deletions cut 12 bases from V and 2 bases from J, with 18 bases between. The CDR3 length is 14 residues. The DNA for the CDR3 is TGTGCCCAGCAAAAGGCAGGGGCGCAAGAGACCCAGTACTTC. Residues: CAQQKAGAQETQYF.

Many counts were recorded for this clonotype. The rearrangement links TRBV15 to TRBJ1-5; perhaps TRBD1 as D (5 bases). The V gene lost 1 base and the J gene lost 7 bases, with 8 bases spanning the gap. In germline, CDR1 is LNHNV, CDR2 YYDKDF (reference sequence). The CDR3 sequence is 13 residues long. CDR3 loop: CATSRGGEQPQHF. CDR3 nucleotide sequence: TGTGCCACCAGCAGAGGAGGGGAACAGCCCCAGCATTTT.

This clonotype was counted many times. The chain carries TRBV20-1 and TRBJ2-1; 9 positions agree with TRBD2. Germline CDR1 and CDR2: DFQATT and SNEGSKA (reference sequence). Trimming took 3 bases from V and 4 from J; bases not matched to a gene: 4. The CDR3 runs to 14 residues. The CDR3 is CSASFTSGYNEQFF. The CDR3 DNA sequence: TGCAGTGCTAGTTTTACTAGCGGGTACAATGAGCAGTTCTTC.

In its sample, this clonotype was seen a few times. V and J are TRBV15 and TRBJ2-2; 15 bases fit TRBD2. The germline CDR1 and CDR2 sequences are LNHNV and YYDKDF (reference sequence). Trimming took 0 bases from V and 8 from J; bases not matched to a gene: 7. The CDR3 contains 18 residues. CDR3 amino acids: CATSRDGLAGGPGGELFF. DNA of the CDR3: TGTGCCACCAGCAGAGACGGACTAGCGGGAGGGCCTGGTGGGGAGCTGTTTTTT.

The CDR3 reads CSAPQGPETQYF. CDR3 coding DNA: TGCAGTGCGCCGCAGGGTCCAGAGACCCAGTACTTC. The rearrangement uses TRBV20-1 and TRBJ2-5; D possibly corresponds to TRBD1 (5 bases). Per the germline V gene, CDR1 is DFQATT and CDR2 is SNEGSKA (reference sequence). Trimming removed 6 bases from V and 4 bases from J, with 12 bases in between. This CDR3 spans 12 amino acids.

This clonotype appeared many times. J is TRBJ2-2 and V is TRBV12-3 or TRBV12-4; D gene unclear. The CDR3 consists of 12 residues. V was cut by 5 bases and J by 7 bases, with 8 bases left in between. This CDR3 reads CASSAIFGELFF. CDR3 nucleotide sequence: TGTGCCAGCAGTGCCATCTTCGGGGAGCTGTTTTTT.

This rearrangement joins TRBV6-6 to TRBJ2-7, with D unresolved. CDR1 is MNHNY and CDR2 is SVGAGI in the germline V gene (reference sequence). V lost 2 bases, J lost 5 bases, and 10 bases lay in between. CDR3 length: 13 residues. CDR3: CASSYHMTNEQYF. The CDR3 DNA sequence: TGTGCCAGCAGTTACCATATGACAAACGAGCAGTACTTC.

This chain connects TRBV12-3 or TRBV12-4 to TRBJ2-1, with 13 bases that match TRBD2. V was pared by 5 bases and J by 8 bases, with 3 bases of the junction left unmatched. The CDR3 sequence is 14 residues long. The CDR3 protein is CASSELAGGDEQFF. The CDR3 bases are TGTGCCAGCAGTGAACTAGCGGGGGGGGATGAGCAGTTCTTC.

This clonotype occurred many times. This sequence joins TRBV5-6 and TRBJ2-1; 9 bases match TRBD1. V lost 2 bases and J lost 1; bases outside the gene matches: 1. In germline, CDR1 is SGHDT, CDR2 YYEEEE. This CDR3 contains 15 residues. The CDR3 is CASSFGTGSYNEQFF. CDR3 nucleotide sequence: TGTGCCAGCAGCTTCGGGACAGGGTCCTACAATGAGCAGTTCTTC.

The rearrangement links TRBV20-1 to TRBJ2-2, with 12 bases identical to TRBD2. The J segment lost 2 bases and the V segment lost 5 bases, leaving 3 bases of the junction unmatched. The CDR3 loop spans 15 amino acids. The germline V gene encodes CDR1 DFQATT and CDR2 SNEGSKA (reference sequence). The DNA of the CDR3 is TGCAGTGCTCAACTAGCGGGAGGCAACACCGGGGAGCTGTTTTTT. Encoded protein: CSAQLAGGNTGELFF.

This clonotype turned up a few times. V and J are TRBV7-9 and TRBJ2-2, with 11 bases matching TRBD2. With V trimmed by 3 bases and J by 7 bases, 7 bases remained unmatched. The germline V gene has CDR1 SEHNR and CDR2 FQNEAQ (reference sequence). The CDR3 length is 16 residues. This chain's CDR3 is CASSFPGLAAIGELFF. The CDR3 nucleotides are TGTGCCAGCAGCTTTCCGGGACTAGCGGCAATCGGGGAGCTGTTTTTT.

This clonotype showed up just a few times. This sequence joins TRBV12-3 or TRBV12-4 and TRBJ2-2, with 8 bases fitting TRBD2. The length of the CDR3 is 15 residues. With 7 bases clipped from V and 3 bases from J, the junction kept 7 bases outside the gene matches. The CDR3 here is CASIGRGAYTGELFF. CDR3 bases: TGTGCCAGCATCGGGCGGGGGGCCTACACCGGGGAGCTGTTTTTT.

This clonotype was detected many times. J is TRBJ2-3 and V is TRBV12-3 or TRBV12-4; TRBD2 agrees at 7 bases. The V and J ends lost 6 bases and 0 bases, in that order; junction bases with no gene match: 6. The CDR3 is 15 residues long. DNA for the CDR3: TGTGCCAGCAGCCCTAGCGGAGCTAGCACAGATACGCAGTATTTT. It is translated as CASSPSGASTDTQYF.

This clonotype was counted ten times or more. The chain recombines TRBV5-6 with TRBJ2-5; TRBD1 aligns across 11 bases. The trim removed 2 bases at V and 5 bases at J, leaving 5 bases unmatched. CDR3 length equals 15 residues. Germline V gene lookup returns CDR1 SGHDT and CDR2 YYEEEE. The CDR3 bases are TGTGCCAGCAGCTTAACCGGGACAGGGGGGGAGACCCAGTACTTC. Translation: CASSLTGTGGETQYF.

There are a few counts of this clonotype. CDR3 sequence (DNA): TGCAGCGTCCCAGGGGGCTGGGAGCCCACTGAAGCTTTCTTT. It yields the protein CSVPGGWEPTEAFF. The chain employs TRBV29-1 and TRBJ1-1; 8 nucleotides align to TRBD1. V shed 6 bases and J 4 bases; nucleotides not matched to a gene: 10. Germline V gene data show CDR1 as SQVTM and CDR2 as ANQGSEA. The CDR3 is 14 amino acids.

This clonotype showed up many times. The CDR3 DNA reads TGTGCCAGCAGTTTAGAGGAGGCTGGAAACACCATATATTTT. Amino acid sequence: CASSLEEAGNTIYF. The J gene is TRBJ1-3, the V gene TRBV12-3 or TRBV12-4, with unresolved D. This CDR3 contains 14 residues. The V end was cut by 1 base, the J end by 2 bases, with 6 bases between.

This clonotype has more than one count but fewer than ten. The CDR3 spells CASSKQGSNPYNEQFF. CDR3 DNA: TGTGCCAGCAGTAAACAGGGGTCCAATCCCTACAATGAGCAGTTCTTC. This chain connects TRBV6-1 to TRBJ2-1; 7 positions agree with TRBD1. CDR1 MNHNS and CDR2 SASEGT come from the germline V gene. The trim removed 5 bases at V and 2 bases at J, leaving 9 bases unmatched. The CDR3 runs 16 residues.

This clonotype was counted a few times. The chain is built from TRBV11-2 and TRBJ2-7, with 7 bases lining up with TRBD2. This CDR3 contains 11 residues. V dropped 8 bases and J dropped 7; count of bases not matched to a gene: 5. Germline CDR1 reads SGHAT; CDR2 reads FQNNGV. The CDR3 reads CASYLGGEQYF. The CDR3, as DNA: TGTGCCAGCTACCTCGGGGGGGAGCAGTACTTC.

The sample holds many counts of this clonotype. The chain couples TRBV5-1 to TRBJ1-2; D is uncertain. V was pared by 1 base and J by 0 bases, with 7 bases between. The germline V gene has CDR1 SGHRS and CDR2 YFSETQ. The CDR3 is 14 amino acids. The CDR3 bases are TGCGCCAGCAGCTTGTCGGCAGCTAACTATGGCTACACCTTC. It codes for CASSLSAANYGYTF.

The table lists this clonotype with many counts. CDR3 region: CASSGFGEVGADTQYF. CDR3 sequence (DNA): TGTGCCAGCAGTGGTTTTGGAGAAGTGGGGGCAGATACGCAGTATTTT. V gene TRBV12-3 or TRBV12-4 combines with J gene TRBJ2-3; either TRBD1 or TRBD2 may fit D (5 bases each). The CDR3 spans 16 residues. The V and J ends lost 5 bases and 4 bases respectively, with 19 bases between them.